The clone carrying this TCR beta chain has a single count. The multiple sclerosis controls, all treatment-naive patients, had relapsing-remitting disease that was stable or active. Germline trimming cut 5 bases from V and 12 bases from J; bases unmatched to any gene: 17. CDR3 length equals 16 residues. Germline V lookup: CDR1 MNHNS, CDR2 SASEGT. An amount of RNA that ranged from roughly 0.5 to 1 ug was reverse transcribed with random hexamers. TCRdb itself ran the immunoSEQ multiplex PCR reads through MiXCR, one entry per CDR3 protein. The sample carries about 440,000 distinct CDR3 sequences, approximately 85% recorded once. This record comes from a study of CD8 T cells in Susac syndrome.

The source is a human donor with multiple sclerosis. V usage is TRBV6-1 and J usage is TRBJ2-1; 9 bases are shared with TRBD2. The sample comprised CD8+ T cells from PBMCs. CDR3 sequence: CASSQNVAGDRFGQFF. CDR3 DNA: TGTGCCAGCAGTCAGAACGTAGCGGGGGATAGGTTTGGGCAGTTCTTC.